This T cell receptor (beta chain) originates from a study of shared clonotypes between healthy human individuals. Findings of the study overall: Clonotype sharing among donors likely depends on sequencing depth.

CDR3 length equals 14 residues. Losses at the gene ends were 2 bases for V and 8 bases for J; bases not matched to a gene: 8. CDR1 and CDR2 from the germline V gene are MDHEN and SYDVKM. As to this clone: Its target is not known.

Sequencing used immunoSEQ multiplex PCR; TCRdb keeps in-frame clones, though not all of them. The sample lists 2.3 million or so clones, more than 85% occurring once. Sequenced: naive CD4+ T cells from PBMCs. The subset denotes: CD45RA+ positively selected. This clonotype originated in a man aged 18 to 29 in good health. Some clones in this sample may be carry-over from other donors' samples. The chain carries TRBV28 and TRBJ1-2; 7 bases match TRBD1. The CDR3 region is CASSLELGGEGYTF. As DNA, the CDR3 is TGTGCCAGCAGTTTAGAGTTAGGGGGCGAGGGCTACACCTTC.